This TCR beta chain was sequenced in a study of beta chain features in type 1 diabetes. The wider study: Analysis included over 90 million sorted cells drawn from all samples. The study, taken as a whole, reports: Moderate yet significant TCRB CDR3 shortening was seen in Type 1 diabetes patients in all four CD4+ subsets.

In regard to this clone: Its target is not known. Other nucleotide sequences in the sample specify the same CDR3.

CDR3 length: 14 amino acids. The germline V gene has CDR1 SGHTA and CDR2 FQGNSA. Trimming cost V 1 base and J 0 bases, with 5 bases left between them. A sort by CD45RO/CCR7/CD25/CD127/CD95/CD27 yielded CD4+ naive, central memory, regulatory and stem cell-like memory cells. What was sequenced were expressed TCRB transcripts, since all of the isolated RNA had been reverse transcribed. Only in-frame clones appear in the TCRdb table, and some are missing; sequencing was by immunoSEQ multiplex PCR. The repertoire holds 600,000 or so clones, with over 13% as singletons. The V call is TRBV7-2, the J call TRBJ2-3; unclear D gene. The TCR originated in a man aged 18 to 30 with type 1 diabetes. The sequenced sample consisted of naive CD4+ T cells from blood. In nucleotides, the CDR3 is TGTGCCAGCAGCTTAGTTGGTAGCACAGATACGCAGTATTTT. It encodes CASSLVGSTDTQYF. The full variable domain, its missing parts supplied by reference TRBV7-2 and TRBJ2-3, is GAGVSQSPSNKVTEKGKDVELRCDPISGHTALYWYRQSLGQGLEFLIYFQGNSAPDKSGLPSDRFSAERTGGSVSTLTIQRTQQEDSAVYLCASSLVGSTDTQYFGPGTRLTVL.